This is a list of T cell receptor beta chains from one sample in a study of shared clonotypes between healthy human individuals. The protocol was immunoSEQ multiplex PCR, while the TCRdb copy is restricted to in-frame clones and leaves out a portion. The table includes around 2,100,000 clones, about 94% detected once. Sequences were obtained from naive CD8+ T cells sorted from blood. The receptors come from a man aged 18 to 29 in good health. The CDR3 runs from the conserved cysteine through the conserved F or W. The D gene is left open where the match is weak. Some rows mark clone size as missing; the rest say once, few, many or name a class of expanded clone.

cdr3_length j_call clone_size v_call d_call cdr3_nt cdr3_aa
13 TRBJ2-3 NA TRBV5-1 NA TGCGCCAGCAGCGATACACGGTCAGATACGCAGTATTTT CASSDTRSDTQYF
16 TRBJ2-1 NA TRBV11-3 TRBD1 TGTGCCAGCAGCTTAGATGCGGGACAGGGAGTCAATGAGCAGTTCTTC CASSLDAGQGVNEQFF
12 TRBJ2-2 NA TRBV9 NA TGTGCCAGCAGCGAGGGTTGGGGGGAGCTGTTTTTT CASSEGWGELFF
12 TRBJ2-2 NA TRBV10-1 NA TGCGCCAGCAGTGATCACACCGGGGAGCTGTTTTTT CASSDHTGELFF
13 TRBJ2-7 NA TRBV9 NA TGTGCCAGCAGCGAGGGACACAACTACGAGCAGTACTTC CASSEGHNYEQYF
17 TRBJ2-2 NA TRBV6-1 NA TGTGCCAGCAGTGAAGCGCCGGATGGGGGGAGGACCGGGGAGCTGTTTTTT CASSEAPDGGRTGELFF
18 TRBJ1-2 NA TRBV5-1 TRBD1 TGCGCCAGCAGCAAGAGAAGAAACAGGGGAGAAACTAACTATGGCTACACCTTC CASSKRRNRGETNYGYTF
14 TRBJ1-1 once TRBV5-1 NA TGCGCCAGCACCGAGGGCTGGGAGGACACTGAAGCTTTCTTT CASTEGWEDTEAFF
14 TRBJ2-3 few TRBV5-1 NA TGCGCCAGCAGCTTGGTTGAGAGCACAGATACGCAGTATTTT CASSLVESTDTQYF
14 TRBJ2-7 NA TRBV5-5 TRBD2 TGTGCCAGCAGCTCGCTAGCGGGGGTTTTCGAGCAGTACTTC CASSSLAGVFEQYF
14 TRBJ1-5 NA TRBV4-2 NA TGTGCCAGCAGCCAAGAAGCGGGGCTTCAGCCCCAGCATTTT CASSQEAGLQPQHF
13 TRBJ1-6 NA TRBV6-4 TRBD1 TGTGCCAGCAGTGAGCAGGGGGCAGCACCCCTCCACTTT CASSEQGAAPLHF
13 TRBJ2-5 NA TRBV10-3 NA TGTGCCATCAGTGAAGTGGACCAAGAGACCCAGTACTTC CAISEVDQETQYF
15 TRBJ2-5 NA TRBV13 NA TGTGCCAGCAGCCTCGCCCAGGACAGTCAAGAGACCCAGTACTTC CASSLAQDSQETQYF
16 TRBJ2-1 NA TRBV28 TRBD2 TGTGCCAGCACTGACAGCGGGGGGGACTTCTACAATGAGCAGTTCTTC CASTDSGGDFYNEQFF
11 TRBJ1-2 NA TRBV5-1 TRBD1 TGCGCCAGCAGCGGAGGACAGGCCAACTCCTTC CASSGGQANSF
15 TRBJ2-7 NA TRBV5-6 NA TGTGCCAGCAGCGCCATAGCGGAGGTGCTCTACGAGCAGTACTTC CASSAIAEVLYEQYF
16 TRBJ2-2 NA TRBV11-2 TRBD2 TGTGCCAGCAGCGAAGTAGCGGGAGTTACTGGCGGGGAGCTGTTTTTT CASSEVAGVTGGELFF
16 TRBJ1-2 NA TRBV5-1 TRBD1 TGCGCCAGCAGCTCGGGACAGCCAAGCCCTAACTATGGCTACACCTTC CASSSGQPSPNYGYTF
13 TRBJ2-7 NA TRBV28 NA TGTGCCAGCAGTTTACCAGGGACCTACGAGCAGTACTTC CASSLPGTYEQYF
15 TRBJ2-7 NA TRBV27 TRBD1 TGTGCCAGCAGTAACGGACAGGGACGCTCCTACGAGCAGTACTTC CASSNGQGRSYEQYF
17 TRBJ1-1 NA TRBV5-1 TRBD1 TGCGCCAGCAGTATAGACAGGGGTCTACATATGAACACTGAAGCTTTCTTT CASSIDRGLHMNTEAFF